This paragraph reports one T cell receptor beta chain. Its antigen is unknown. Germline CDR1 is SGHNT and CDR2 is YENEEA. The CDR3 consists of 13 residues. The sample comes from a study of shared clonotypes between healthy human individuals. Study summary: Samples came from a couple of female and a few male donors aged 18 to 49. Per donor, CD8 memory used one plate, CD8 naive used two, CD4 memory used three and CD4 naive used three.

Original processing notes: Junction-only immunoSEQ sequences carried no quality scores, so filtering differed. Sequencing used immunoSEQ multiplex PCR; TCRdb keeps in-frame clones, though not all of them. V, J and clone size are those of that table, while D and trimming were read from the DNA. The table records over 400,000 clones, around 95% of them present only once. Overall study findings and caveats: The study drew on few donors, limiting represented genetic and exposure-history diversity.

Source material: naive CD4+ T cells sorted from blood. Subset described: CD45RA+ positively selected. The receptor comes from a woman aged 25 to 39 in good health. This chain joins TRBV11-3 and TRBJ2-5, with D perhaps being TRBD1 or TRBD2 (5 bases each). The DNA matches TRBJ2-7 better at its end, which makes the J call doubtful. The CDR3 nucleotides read TGTGCCAGCAGCGTGGGACCGCCGTACGAGCAGTACTTC. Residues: CASSVGPPYEQYF.